The clone carrying this TCR beta chain was observed once. What it recognizes is unknown. Trimming removed 1 base from V and 4 bases from J, with 11 bases in between. This CDR3 region has 14 residues. The germline V gene encodes CDR1 SGHTA and CDR2 FQGNSA. The data derive from a study of CD8 T cells in Susac syndrome. About 0.45 to 1 ug RNA was reverse transcribed with random hexamers. A multiplex approach, immunoSEQ multiplex PCR, amplified TCR beta CDR3 across 54 Vbeta and 13 Jbeta. MiXCR, run by TCRdb on the immunoSEQ multiplex PCR reads, gives a single entry per CDR3 protein. Among 150,000 to 200,000 distinct CDR3 sequences listed, about 91% were seen once. Negative isolation yielded CD4+ and CD8+ T cells, and FACS enriched TEMRA cells. Whole-study findings and limits: It was acknowledged by the study that relatively few individuals were included in its TCR sequencing and HLA analysis.

The chain carries TRBV7-2 and TRBJ2-7, with D perhaps matching TRBD2 (6 bases). The clonotype was recovered from a human donor with Susac syndrome. Material for sequencing was CD4+ T cells from PBMCs. The CDR3 DNA reads as TGTGCCAGCAGCTTAGGGGGTAGCGGATACGAGCAGTACTTC. Amino acid sequence: CASSLGGSGYEQYF.